This is a list of T cell receptor beta chains from one sample in a study of blood T cell repertoires in COVID-19. Clones were sequenced by immunoSEQ multiplex PCR, and TCRdb holds only the in-frame ones, with some missing. The data show around 220,000 clones, around nine tenths seen once. The sequencing input was PBMCs or T cells enriched from blood (not recorded which). All receptors come from a woman between 18 and 29 years old who had recovered from COVID-19. CDR3s include the opening cysteine and the closing phenylalanine or tryptophan. A D gene is named only where the DNA matches it firmly. Not every row has a clone size; where given, it reads once, few, many or a size class.

v_call	d_call	j_call	clone_size	cdr3_nt	cdr3_aa
TRBV7-9	-	TRBJ2-1	-	TGTGCCAGCACAGGAAGGGGTCGCCATGAGCAGTTCTTC	CASTGRGRHEQFF
TRBV6-2/TRBV6-3	TRBD1	TRBJ1-2	-	TGTGCCAGCAGTCCCGGACAGGGGGACTATGGCTACACCTTC	CASSPGQGDYGYTF
TRBV20-1	-	TRBJ2-3	-	TGCAGTGCTAGTCTTTACACAGATACGCAGTATTTT	CSASLYTDTQYF
TRBV5-1	-	TRBJ1-6	once	TGCGCCAGCAGCTTGGATCCCCAAGGCAGGCGAGGAGGGCCACCCCTCCACTTT	CASSLDPQGRRGGPPLHF
TRBV29-1	TRBD1	TRBJ2-5	once	TGCAGCGCACCACAGGGGGTTGGAGAGACCCAGTACTTC	CSAPQGVGETQYF
TRBV4-3	-	TRBJ2-7	few	TGCGCCAGCAGCCAAGATGCGGGGTCGGGATACGAGCAGTACTTC	CASSQDAGSGYEQYF
TRBV20-1	-	TRBJ1-2	-	TGCAGTGCTAGTGGAGACAGGCCGGGCGGCTACACCTTC	CSASGDRPGGYTF
TRBV11-3	-	TRBJ2-3	-	TGTGCCAGCACCCCACAGTTCACTAGCACAGATACGCAGTATTTT	CASTPQFTSTDTQYF
TRBV5-4	TRBD1	TRBJ1-5	-	TGTGCCAGCAGCTTGGGTGGACAGGGGCAACAGCCCCAGCATTTT	CASSLGGQGQQPQHF
TRBV7-3	-	TRBJ1-6	few	TGTGCCAGCAGCTTAAATTTTCGGTCACCCCTCCACTTT	CASSLNFRSPLHF
TRBV5-4	-	TRBJ2-3	once	TGTGCCAGCAGCTTGGAGCAGGCGAGTACGCAGTATTTT	CASSLEQASTQYF
TRBV9	TRBD1	TRBJ2-7	-	TGTGCCAGCAGCGTAGGGGACAGGTACTACGAGCAGTACTTC	CASSVGDRYYEQYF
TRBV21-1	-	TRBJ1-5	-	TGTGCCAGCAGCCCAAGTGGGAGGGTGAATCAGCCCCAGCATTTT	CASSPSGRVNQPQHF
TRBV10-3	TRBD2	TRBJ2-7	-	TGTGCCACGTGGGGAGAGAGGGGAGGGAAGGCCTACGAGCAGTACTTC	CATWGERGGKAYEQYF
TRBV7-2	-	TRBJ2-7	-	TGTGCCAGCAGCTTAGTTGTTCGCGGGGAGCAGTACTTC	CASSLVVRGEQYF
TRBV4-3	-	TRBJ1-3	once	TGCGCCAGCAGCCAAGATGTCCCATCAGTATCTGGAAACACCATATATTTT	CASSQDVPSVSGNTIYF
TRBV2	-	TRBJ2-5	once	TGTGCCAGGAGACTAGAACTCCAAGAGACCCAGTACTTC	CARRLELQETQYF
TRBV9	-	TRBJ1-1	-	TGTGCCAGCAGCGTAGGATGGGGCGAGTATACTGAAGCTTTCTTT	CASSVGWGEYTEAFF